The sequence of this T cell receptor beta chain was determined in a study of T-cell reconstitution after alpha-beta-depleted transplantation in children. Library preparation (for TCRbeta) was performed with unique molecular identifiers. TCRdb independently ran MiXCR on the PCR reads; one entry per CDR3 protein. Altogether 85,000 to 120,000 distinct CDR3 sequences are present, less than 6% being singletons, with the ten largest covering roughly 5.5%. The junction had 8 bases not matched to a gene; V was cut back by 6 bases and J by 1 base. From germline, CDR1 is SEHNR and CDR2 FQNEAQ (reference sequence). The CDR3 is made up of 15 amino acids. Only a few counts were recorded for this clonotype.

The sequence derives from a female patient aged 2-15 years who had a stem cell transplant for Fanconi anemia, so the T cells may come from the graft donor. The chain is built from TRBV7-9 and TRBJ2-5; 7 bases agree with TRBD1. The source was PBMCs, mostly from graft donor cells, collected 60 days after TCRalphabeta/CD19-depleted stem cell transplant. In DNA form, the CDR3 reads TGTGCCAGCAGGAGGACAGGCCTTTTCCAAGAGACCCAGTACTTC. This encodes CASRRTGLFQETQYF. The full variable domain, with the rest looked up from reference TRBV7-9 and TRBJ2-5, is DTGVSQNPRHKITKRGQNVTFRCDPISEHNRLYWYRQTLGQGPEFLTYFQNEAQLEKSRLLSDRFSAERPKGSFSTLEIQRTEQGDSAMYLCASRRTGLFQETQYFGPGTRLLVL.